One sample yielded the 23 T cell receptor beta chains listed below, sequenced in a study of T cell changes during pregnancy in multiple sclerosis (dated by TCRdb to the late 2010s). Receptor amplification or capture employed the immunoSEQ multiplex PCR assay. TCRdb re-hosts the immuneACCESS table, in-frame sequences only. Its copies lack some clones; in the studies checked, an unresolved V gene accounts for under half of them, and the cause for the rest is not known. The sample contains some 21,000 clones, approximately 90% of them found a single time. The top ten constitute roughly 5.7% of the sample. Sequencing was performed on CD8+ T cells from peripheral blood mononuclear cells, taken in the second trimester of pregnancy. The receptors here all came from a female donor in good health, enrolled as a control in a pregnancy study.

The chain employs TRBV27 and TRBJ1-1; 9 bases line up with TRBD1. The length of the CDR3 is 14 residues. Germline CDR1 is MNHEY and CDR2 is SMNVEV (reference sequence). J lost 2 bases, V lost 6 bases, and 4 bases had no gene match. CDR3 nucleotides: TGTGCCAGCAGGGACAGGGGAGGAAACACTGAAGCTTTCTTT. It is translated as CASRDRGGNTEAFF.

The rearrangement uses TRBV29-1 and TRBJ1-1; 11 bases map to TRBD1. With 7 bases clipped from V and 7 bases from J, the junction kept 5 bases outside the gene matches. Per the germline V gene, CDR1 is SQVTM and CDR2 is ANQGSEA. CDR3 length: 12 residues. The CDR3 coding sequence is TGCAGCGCCCGGACAGGGGGCATTGAAGCTTTCTTT. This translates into CSARTGGIEAFF.

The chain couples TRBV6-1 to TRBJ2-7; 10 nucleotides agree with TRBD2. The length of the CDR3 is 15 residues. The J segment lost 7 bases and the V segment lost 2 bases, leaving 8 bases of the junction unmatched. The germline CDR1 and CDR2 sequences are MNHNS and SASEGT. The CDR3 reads CASSERPLAGVEQYF. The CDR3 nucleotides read TGTGCCAGCAGTGAACGCCCCCTAGCGGGAGTTGAGCAGTACTTC.

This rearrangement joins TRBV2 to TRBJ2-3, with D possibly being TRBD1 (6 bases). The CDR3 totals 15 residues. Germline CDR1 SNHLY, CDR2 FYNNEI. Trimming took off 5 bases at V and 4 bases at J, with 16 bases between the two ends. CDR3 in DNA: TGTGCCAGCAGTTTGGAACAGGGCTCACCAGATACGCAGTATTTT. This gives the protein CASSLEQGSPDTQYF.

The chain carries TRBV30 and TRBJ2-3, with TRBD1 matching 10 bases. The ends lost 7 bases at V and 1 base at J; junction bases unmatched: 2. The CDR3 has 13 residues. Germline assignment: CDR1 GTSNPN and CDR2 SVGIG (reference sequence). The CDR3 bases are TGTGCCTTAGGGACAGGGGGCACAGATACGCAGTATTTT. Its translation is CALGTGGTDTQYF.

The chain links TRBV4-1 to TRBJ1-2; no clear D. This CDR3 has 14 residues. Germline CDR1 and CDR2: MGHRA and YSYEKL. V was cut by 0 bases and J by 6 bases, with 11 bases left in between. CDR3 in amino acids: CASSQDPGSDGYTF. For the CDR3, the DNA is TGCGCCAGCAGCCAAGATCCGGGGAGTGATGGCTACACCTTC.

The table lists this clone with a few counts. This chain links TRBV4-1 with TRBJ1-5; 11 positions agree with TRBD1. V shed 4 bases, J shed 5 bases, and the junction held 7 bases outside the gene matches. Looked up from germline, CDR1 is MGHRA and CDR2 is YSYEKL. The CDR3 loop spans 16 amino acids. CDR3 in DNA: TGCGCCAGCAGCCTGCAAGGGACAGGGGGGGATCAGCCCCAGCATTTT. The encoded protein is CASSLQGTGGDQPQHF.

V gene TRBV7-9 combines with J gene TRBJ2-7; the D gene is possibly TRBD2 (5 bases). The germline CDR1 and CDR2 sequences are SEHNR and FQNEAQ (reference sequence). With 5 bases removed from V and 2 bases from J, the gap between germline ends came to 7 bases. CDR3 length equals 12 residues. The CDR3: CASSPGTYEQYF. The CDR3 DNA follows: TGTGCCAGCAGCCCCGGGACCTACGAGCAGTACTTC.

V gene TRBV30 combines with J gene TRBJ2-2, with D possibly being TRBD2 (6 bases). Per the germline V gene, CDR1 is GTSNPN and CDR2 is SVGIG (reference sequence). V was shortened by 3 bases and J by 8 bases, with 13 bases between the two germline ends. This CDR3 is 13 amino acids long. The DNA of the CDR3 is TGTGCCTGGAGGGTCACTAGCAAGGGGGAGCTGTTTTTT. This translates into CAWRVTSKGELFF. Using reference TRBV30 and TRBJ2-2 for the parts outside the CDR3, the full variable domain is SQTIHQWPATLVQPVGSPLSLECTVEGTSNPNLYWYRQAAGRGLQLLFYSVGIGQISSEVPQNLSASRPQDRQFILSSKKLLLSDSGFYLCAWRVTSKGELFFGEGSRLTVL.

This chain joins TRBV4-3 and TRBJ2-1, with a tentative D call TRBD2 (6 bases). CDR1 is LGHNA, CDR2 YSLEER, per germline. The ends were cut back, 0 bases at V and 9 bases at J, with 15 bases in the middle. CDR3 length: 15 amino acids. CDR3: CASSQEEGGTGEQFF. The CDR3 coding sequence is TGCGCCAGCAGCCAAGAGGAGGGAGGCACAGGTGAGCAGTTCTTC.

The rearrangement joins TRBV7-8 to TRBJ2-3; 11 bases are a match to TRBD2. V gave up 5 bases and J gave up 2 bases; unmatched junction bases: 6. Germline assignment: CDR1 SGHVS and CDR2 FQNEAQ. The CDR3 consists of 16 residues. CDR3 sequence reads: CASSHPGLAVTDTQYF. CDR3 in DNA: TGTGCCAGCAGCCATCCGGGACTAGCGGTCACAGATACGCAGTATTTT.

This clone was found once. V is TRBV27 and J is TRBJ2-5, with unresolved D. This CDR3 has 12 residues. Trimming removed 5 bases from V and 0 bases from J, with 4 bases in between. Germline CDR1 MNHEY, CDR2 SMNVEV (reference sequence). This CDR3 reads CASSPNQETQYF. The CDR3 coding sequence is TGTGCCAGCAGTCCCAACCAAGAGACCCAGTACTTC.

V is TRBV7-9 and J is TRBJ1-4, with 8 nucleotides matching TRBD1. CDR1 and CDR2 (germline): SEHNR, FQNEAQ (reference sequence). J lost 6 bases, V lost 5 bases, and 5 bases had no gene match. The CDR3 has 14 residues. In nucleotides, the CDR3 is TGTGCCAGCAGCCCAACGACAGGGGATGAAAAACTGTTTTTT. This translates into CASSPTTGDEKLFF.

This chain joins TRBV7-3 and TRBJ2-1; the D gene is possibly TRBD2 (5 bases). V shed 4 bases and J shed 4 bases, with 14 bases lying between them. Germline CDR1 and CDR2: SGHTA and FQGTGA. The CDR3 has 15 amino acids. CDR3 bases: TGTGCCAGCAGCTACGGAGGTTCGGGGTACAATGAGCAGTTCTTC. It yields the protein CASSYGGSGYNEQFF.

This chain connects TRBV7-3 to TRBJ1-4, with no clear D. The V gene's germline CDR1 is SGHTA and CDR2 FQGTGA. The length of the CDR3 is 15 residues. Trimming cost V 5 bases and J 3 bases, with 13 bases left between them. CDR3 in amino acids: CASSLAGAPNEKLFF. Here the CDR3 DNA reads TGTGCCAGCAGCCTAGCAGGAGCACCTAATGAAAAACTGTTTTTT.

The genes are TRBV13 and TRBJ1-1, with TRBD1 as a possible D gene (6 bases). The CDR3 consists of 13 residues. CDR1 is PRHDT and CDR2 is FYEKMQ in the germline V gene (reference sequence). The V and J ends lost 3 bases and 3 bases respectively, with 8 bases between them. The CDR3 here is CASSFRQDTEAFF. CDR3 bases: TGTGCCAGCAGCTTTCGACAGGACACTGAAGCTTTCTTT.

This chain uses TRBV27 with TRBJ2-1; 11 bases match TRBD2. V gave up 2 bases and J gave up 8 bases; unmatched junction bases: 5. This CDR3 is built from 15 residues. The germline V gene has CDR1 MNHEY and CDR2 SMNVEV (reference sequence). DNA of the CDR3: TGTGCCAGCAGTTTACCTACTAGCGGGGGACATGAGCAGTTCTTC. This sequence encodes CASSLPTSGGHEQFF.

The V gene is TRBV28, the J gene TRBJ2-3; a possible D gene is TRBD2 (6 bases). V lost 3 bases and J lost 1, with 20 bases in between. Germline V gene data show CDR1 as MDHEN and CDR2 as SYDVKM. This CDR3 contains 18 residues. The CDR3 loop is CASSFTLYNGRGTDTQYF. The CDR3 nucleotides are TGTGCCAGCAGTTTCACTCTATATAACGGGAGAGGCACAGATACGCAGTATTTT.

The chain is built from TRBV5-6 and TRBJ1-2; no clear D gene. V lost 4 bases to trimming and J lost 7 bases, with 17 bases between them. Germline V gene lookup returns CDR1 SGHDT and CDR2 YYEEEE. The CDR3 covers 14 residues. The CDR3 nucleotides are TGTGCCAGCAGCCCGCCCGGAGACGGGATTGGCTACACCTTC. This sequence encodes CASSPPGDGIGYTF.

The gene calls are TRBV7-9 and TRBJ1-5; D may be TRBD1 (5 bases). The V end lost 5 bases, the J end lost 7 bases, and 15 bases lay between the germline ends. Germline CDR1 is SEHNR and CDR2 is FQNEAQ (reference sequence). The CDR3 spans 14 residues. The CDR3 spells CASSPFDGGQPQHF. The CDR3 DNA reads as TGTGCCAGCAGCCCCTTCGATGGGGGGCAGCCCCAGCATTTT.

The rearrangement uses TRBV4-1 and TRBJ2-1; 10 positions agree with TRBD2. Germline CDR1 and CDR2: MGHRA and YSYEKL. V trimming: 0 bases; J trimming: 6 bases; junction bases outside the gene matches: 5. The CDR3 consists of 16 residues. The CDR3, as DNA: TGCGCCAGCAGCCAAGATAAGGGACTAGCGATCAATGAGCAGTTCTTC. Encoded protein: CASSQDKGLAINEQFF.

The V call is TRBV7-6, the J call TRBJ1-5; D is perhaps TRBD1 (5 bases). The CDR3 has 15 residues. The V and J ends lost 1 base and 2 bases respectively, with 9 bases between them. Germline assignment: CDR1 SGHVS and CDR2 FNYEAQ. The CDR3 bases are TGTGCCAGCAGCTTAGGTCGGGGGGGCAATCAGCCCCAGCATTTT. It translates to CASSLGRGGNQPQHF.

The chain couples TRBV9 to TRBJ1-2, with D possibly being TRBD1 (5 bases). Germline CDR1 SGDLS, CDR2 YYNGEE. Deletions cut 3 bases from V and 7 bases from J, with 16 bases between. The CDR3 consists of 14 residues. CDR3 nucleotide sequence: TGTGCCAGCAGCGCCCGGGACTATCTGGGTGGCTACACCTTC. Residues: CASSARDYLGGYTF.